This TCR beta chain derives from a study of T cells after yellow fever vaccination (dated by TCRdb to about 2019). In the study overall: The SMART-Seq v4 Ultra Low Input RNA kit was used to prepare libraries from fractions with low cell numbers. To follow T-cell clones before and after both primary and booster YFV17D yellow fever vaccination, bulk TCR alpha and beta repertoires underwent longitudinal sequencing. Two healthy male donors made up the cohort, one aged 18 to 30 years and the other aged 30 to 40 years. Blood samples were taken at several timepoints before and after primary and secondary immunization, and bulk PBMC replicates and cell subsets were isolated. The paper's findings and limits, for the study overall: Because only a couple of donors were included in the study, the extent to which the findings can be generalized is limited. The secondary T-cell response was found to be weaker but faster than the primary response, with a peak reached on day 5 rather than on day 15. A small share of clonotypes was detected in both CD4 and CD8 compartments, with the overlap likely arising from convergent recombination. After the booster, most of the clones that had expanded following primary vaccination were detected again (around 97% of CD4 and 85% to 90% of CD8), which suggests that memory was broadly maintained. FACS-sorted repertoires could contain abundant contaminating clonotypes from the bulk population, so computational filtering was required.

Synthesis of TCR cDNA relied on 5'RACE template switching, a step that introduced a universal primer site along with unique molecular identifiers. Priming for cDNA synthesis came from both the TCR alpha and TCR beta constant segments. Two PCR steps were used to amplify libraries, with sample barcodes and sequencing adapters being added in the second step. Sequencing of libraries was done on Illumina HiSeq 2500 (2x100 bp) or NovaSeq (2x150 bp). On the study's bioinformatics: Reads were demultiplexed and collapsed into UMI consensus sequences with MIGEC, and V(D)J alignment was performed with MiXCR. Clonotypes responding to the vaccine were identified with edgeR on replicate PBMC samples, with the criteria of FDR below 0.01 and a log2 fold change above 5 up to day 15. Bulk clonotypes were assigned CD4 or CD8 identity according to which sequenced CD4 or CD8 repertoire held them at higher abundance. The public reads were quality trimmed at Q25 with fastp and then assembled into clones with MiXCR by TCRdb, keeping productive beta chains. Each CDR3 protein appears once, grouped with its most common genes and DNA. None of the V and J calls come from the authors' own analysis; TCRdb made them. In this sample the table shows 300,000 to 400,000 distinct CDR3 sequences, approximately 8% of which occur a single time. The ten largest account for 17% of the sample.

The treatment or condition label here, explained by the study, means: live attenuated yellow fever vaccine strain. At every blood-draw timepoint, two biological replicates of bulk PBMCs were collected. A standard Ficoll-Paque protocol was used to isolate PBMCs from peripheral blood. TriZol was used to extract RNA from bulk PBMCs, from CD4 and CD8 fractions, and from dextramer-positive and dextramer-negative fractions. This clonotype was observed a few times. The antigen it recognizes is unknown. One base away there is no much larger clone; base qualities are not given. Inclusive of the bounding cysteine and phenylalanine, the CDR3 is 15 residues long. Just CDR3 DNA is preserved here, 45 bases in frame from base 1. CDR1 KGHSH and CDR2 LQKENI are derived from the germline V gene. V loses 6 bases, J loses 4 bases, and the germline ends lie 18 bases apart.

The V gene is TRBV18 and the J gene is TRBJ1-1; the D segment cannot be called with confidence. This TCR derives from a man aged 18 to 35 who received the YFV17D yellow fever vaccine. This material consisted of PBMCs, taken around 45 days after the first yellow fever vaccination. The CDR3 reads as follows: CASSPRRGGLTEAFF. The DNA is TGTGCCAGCTCGCCGCGACGGGGTGGTCTCACTGAAGCTTTCTTT.